This T cell receptor (beta chain) was identified in a study of T-cell reconstitution after alpha-beta-depleted transplantation in children. Broader study findings: By one year post-transplant, T-cell counts and diversity largely arose from T cells that were newly produced. The origin of alpha-beta T cells about two months after transplant was reportedly several hundred expanded graft clones.

Trimming took off 5 bases at V and 0 bases at J, with 13 bases between the two ends. The CDR3 spans 15 residues. CDR1 is SEHNR and CDR2 is FQNEAQ in the germline V gene (reference sequence). Unique molecular identifiers featured in how the TCRbeta library was prepared. TCRdb reprocessed the PCR reads via MiXCR and lists one record per CDR3 protein. Counted here are some 840,000 distinct CDR3 sequences, approximately 15% occurring once; the ten biggest clones make up roughly 5%. This clonotype was picked up a small number of times. Its specificity is not known. The sequence was obtained from a male patient aged 10 to 17 who had a stem cell transplant for acute lymphoblastic leukemia, so the T cells may come from the graft donor. This material consisted of PBMCs, mostly from graft donor cells, taken 360 days after TCRalphabeta/CD19-depleted stem cell transplant. The gene calls are TRBV7-9 and TRBJ2-5; tentatively, D is TRBD2 (5 bases). The CDR3 region is CASSPRLTHQETQYF. CDR3 nucleotide sequence: TGTGCCAGCAGCCCTCGACTAACTCACCAAGAGACCCAGTACTTC.